This T cell receptor (beta chain) was captured by sequencing in a study of blood T cell repertoires in COVID-19 (TCRdb year 2020). Some background on the complete study: Samples from collaborators originated in the United States, Italy and Spain and spanned both the acute and convalescent phases of COVID-19. The material from the prospective study consisted of cDNA or gDNA derived from T cells, B-cell-depleted T cells, or PBMCs. The dataset comprised deeply sampled blood TCRbeta repertoires from subjects exposed to, actively infected with, or recovered from COVID-19. The repertoires were released in a freely available public database meant as a resource for research on the immune response to SARS-CoV-2. Samples came from the ongoing ImmuneRACE study (first 160 participants) plus 1,254 subjects from 6 global collaborators. The sample metadata nearly always contained a de-identified subject ID, COVID-19 status, age in years and sex. Where available, HLA class I and class II types were obtained from metadata supplied by the sample provider rather than from assay-based typing. Points the paper makes about the study in general: The amount of clinical and demographic metadata varied by source and participant and was provided uncurated.

The collaborating institutions used their own protocols to collect whole blood in K2EDTA tubes. For TCRbeta analysis, collaborators shipped samples as frozen whole blood, isolated PBMCs, or DNA extracted from either of those sample types. TCRbeta CDR3 regions were amplified from genomic DNA using the immunoSEQ Assay, a bias-controlled multiplex PCR. In the authors' own workflow: The number of nucleated cells in each sample was estimated from the amplification of reference gene primers within the assay. To quantify the absolute abundance of each unique TCRbeta CDR3 rearrangement, sequence reads were collapsed and filtered. For each sample, productive Simpson clonality was calculated by taking the square root of Simpson's diversity index across productive rearrangements. Here the immuneACCESS table is served through TCRdb, limited to in-frame sequences with V and J called. Missing clones are a known gap in these copies; in checked studies unresolved V genes cover under half, and the rest lacks a known reason. The D gene and trimming were derived from the DNA, and the V and J assignments and clone size from that table. This sample holds approximately 120,000 clones; around 82% were observed only once. The ten largest make up roughly 4% of the sample.

As for this clone: The antigen it binds to is not known. The record has no base qualities; no much larger clone is one base away.

The CDR3, from cysteine to phenylalanine, totals 17 residues. Here the CDR3 DNA is all that survives: 51 bases in frame from base 1. The clonotype comes from a human donor in a cohort sampled during active or convalescent COVID-19. The rearrangement combines TRBV21-1 with TRBJ1-1. TRBV21-1 is an annotated pseudogene. The sample taken for sequencing was peripheral blood. DNA sequence: TGTGCCAGCAGCAAAGCCCTACCCCTAACTGAGAACACTGAAGCTTTCTTT. This is translated as CASSKALPLTENTEAFF.